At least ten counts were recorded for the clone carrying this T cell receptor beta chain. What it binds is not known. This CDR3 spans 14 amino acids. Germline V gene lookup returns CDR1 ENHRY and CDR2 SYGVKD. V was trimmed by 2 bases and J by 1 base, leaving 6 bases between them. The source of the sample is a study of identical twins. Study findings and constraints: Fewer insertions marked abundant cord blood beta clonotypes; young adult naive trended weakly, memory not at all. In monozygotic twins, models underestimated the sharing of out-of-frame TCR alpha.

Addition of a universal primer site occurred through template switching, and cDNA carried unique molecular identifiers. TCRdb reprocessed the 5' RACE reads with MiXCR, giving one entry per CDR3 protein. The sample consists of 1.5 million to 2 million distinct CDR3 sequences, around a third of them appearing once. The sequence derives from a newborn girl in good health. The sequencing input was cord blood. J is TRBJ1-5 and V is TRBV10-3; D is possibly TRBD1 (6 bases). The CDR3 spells CAISETGSNQPQHF. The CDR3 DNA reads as TGTGCCATCAGTGAGACAGGGAGCAATCAGCCCCAGCATTTT.